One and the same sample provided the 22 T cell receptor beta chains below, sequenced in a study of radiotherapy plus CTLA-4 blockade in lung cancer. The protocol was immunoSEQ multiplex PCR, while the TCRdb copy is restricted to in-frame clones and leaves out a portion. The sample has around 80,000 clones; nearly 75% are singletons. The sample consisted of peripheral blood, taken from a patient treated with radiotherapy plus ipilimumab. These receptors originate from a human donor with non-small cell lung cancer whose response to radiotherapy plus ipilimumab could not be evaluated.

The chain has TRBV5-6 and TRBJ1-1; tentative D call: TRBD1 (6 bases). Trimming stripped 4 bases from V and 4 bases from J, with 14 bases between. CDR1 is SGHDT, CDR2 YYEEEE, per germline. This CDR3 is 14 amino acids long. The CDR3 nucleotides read TGTGCCAGCAGCCCACCCACAGGGAGCACTGAAGCTTTCTTT. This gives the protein CASSPPTGSTEAFF.

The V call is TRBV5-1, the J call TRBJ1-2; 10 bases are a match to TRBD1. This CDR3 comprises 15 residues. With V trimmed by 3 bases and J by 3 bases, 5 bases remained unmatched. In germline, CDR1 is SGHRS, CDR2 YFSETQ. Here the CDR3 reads CASSSGGQGHYGYTF. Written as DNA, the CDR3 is TGCGCCAGCAGCTCGGGGGGACAGGGGCACTATGGCTACACCTTC.

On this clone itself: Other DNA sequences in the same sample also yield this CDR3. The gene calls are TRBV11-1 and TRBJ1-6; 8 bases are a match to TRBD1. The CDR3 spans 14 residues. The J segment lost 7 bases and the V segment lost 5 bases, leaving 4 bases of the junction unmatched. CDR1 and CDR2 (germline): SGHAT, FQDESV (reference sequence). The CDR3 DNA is TGTGCCAGCAGCCGGACAGGGAACAATTCACCCCTCCACTTT. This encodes CASSRTGNNSPLHF.

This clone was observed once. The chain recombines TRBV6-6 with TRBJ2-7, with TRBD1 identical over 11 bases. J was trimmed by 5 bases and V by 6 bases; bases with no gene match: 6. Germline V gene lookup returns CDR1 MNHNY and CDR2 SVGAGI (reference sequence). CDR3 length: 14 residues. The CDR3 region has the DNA TGTGCCAGCAGGCCGGGACAGGGGGTAAACGAGCAGTACTTC. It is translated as CASRPGQGVNEQYF.

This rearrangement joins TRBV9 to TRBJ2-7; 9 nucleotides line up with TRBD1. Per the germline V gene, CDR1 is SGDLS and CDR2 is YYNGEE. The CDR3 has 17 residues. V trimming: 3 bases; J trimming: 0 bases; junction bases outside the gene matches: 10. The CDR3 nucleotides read TGTGCCAGCAGCGCCGAGGACAGGGGCTGGGGCTCCTACGAGCAGTACTTC. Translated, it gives CASSAEDRGWGSYEQYF.

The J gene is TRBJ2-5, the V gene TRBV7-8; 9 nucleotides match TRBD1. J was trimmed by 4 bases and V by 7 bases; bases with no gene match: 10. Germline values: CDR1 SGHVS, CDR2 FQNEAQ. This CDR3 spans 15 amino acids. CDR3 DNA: TGTGCCAGCACCATTGGACAGGGGTGGGTAGAGACCCAGTACTTC. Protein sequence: CASTIGQGWVETQYF.

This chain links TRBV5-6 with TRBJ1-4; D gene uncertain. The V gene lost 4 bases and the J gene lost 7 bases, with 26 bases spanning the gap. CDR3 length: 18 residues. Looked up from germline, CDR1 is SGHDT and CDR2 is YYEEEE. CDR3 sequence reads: CASSPFLRGTGRSEKLFF. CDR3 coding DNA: TGTGCCAGCAGCCCGTTCCTTCGGGGTACGGGAAGGAGTGAAAAACTGTTTTTT.

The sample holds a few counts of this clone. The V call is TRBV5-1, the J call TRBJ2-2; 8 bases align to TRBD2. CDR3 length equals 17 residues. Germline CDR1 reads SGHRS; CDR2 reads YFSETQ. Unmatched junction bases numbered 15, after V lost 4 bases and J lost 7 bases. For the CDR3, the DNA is TGCGCCAGCAGCCCGGCTCCGGGGGGGGAACGGAACGGGGAGCTGTTTTTT. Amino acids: CASSPAPGGERNGELFF.

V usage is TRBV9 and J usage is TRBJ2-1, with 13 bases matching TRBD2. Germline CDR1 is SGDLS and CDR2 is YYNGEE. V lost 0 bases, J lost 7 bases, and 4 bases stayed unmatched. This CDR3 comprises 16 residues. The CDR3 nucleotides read TGTGCCAGCAGCGTAGCGGGACTAGCGGGGTTTAATGAGCAGTTCTTC. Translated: CASSVAGLAGFNEQFF.

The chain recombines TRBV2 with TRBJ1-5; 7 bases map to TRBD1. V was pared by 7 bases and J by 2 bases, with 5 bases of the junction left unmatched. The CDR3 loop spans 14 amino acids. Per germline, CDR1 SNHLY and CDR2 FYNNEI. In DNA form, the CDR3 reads TGTGCCAGCAACCCTGACAGGGGCAATCAGCCCCAGCATTTT. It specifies CASNPDRGNQPQHF.

The CDR3 DNA sequence: TGTGCCAGTAGACGGGACTCCTATAGCAATCAGCCCCAGCATTTT. As protein: CASRRDSYSNQPQHF. The chain carries TRBV19 and TRBJ1-5; TRBD1 is a possible D gene (5 bases). The CDR3 is made up of 15 amino acids. Germline CDR1 and CDR2: LNHDA and SQIVND (reference sequence). Trimming left V 6 bases short and J 0 bases short, with 12 bases between.

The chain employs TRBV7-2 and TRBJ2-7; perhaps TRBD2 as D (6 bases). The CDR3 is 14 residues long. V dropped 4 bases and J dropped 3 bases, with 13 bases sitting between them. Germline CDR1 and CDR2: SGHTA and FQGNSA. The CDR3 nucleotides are TGTGCCAGCAGCTCCGGGACGCGGGGCTACGAGCAGTACTTC. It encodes CASSSGTRGYEQYF.

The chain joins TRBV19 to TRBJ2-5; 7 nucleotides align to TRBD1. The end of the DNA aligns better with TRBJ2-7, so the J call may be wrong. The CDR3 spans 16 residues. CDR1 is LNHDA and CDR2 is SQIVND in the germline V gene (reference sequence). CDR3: CASSRQGLTPYYEQYF. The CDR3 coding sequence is TGTGCCAGTAGTCGACAGGGTTTAACCCCGTACTACGAGCAGTACTTC.

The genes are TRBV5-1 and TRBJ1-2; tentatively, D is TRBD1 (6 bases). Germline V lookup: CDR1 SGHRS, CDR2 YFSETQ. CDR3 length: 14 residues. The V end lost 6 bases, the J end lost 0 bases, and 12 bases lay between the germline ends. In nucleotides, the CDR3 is TGCGCCAGCAACCCGACAGGAGCTAACTATGGCTACACCTTC. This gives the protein CASNPTGANYGYTF.

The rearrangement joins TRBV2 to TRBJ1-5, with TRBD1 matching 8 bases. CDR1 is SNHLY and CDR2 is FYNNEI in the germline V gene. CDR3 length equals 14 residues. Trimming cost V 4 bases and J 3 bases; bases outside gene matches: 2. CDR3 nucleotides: TGTGCCAGCAGTGGGACAGGGCACAATCAGCCCCAGCATTTT. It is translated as CASSGTGHNQPQHF.

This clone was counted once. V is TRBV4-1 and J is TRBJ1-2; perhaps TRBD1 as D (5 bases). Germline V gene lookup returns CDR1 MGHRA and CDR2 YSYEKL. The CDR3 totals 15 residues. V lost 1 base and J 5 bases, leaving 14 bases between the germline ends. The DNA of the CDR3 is TGCGCCAGCAGCCAAGCCCCGGGACTACGGTATGGCTACACCTTC. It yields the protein CASSQAPGLRYGYTF.

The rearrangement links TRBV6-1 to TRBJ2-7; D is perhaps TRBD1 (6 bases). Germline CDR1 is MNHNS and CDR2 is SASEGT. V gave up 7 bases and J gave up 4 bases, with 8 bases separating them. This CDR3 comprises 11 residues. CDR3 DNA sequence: TGTGCCAGCATCAGGGGTTACGAGCAGTACTTC. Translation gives CASIRGYEQYF.

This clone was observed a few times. CDR3 DNA sequence: TGTGCCAGTAGTTTACAGCTCATGAACACTGAAGCTTTCTTT. This gives the protein CASSLQLMNTEAFF. This sequence joins TRBV19 and TRBJ1-1, with unresolved D. Germline lookup yields CDR1 LNHDA and CDR2 SQIVND (reference sequence). CDR3 length: 14 amino acids. Trimming pared 5 bases from V and 0 bases from J, leaving 10 bases between.

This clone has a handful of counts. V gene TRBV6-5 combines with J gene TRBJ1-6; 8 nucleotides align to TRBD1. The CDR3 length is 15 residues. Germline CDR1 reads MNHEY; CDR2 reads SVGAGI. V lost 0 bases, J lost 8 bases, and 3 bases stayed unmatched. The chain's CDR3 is CASSYSGTGDSPLHF. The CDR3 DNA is TGTGCCAGCAGTTACTCCGGGACAGGAGATTCACCCCTCCACTTT.

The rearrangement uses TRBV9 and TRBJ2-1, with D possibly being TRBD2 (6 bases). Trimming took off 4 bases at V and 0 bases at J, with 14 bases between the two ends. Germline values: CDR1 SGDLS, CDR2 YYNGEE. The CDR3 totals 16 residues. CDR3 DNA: TGTGCCAGCAGCATCGGGGACTCGAGCTCCTACAATGAGCAGTTCTTC. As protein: CASSIGDSSSYNEQFF.

The CDR3 DNA follows: TGCGCCAGCAGCCAAGAAATTTGCTCAGGGAATGGCTACACCTTC. Translating gives CASSQEICSGNGYTF. The gene calls are TRBV4-1 and TRBJ1-2, with D possibly matching TRBD1 (5 bases). Deletions cut 0 bases from V and 6 bases from J, with 14 bases between. The CDR3 has 15 residues. Germline CDR1 reads MGHRA; CDR2 reads YSYEKL.

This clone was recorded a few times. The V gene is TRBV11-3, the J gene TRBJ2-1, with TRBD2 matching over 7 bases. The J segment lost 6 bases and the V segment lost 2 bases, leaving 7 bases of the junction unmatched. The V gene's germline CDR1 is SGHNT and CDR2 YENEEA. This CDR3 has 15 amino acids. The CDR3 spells CASSLPGGITNEQFF. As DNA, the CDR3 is TGTGCCAGCAGCTTACCCGGGGGGATAACCAATGAGCAGTTCTTC.